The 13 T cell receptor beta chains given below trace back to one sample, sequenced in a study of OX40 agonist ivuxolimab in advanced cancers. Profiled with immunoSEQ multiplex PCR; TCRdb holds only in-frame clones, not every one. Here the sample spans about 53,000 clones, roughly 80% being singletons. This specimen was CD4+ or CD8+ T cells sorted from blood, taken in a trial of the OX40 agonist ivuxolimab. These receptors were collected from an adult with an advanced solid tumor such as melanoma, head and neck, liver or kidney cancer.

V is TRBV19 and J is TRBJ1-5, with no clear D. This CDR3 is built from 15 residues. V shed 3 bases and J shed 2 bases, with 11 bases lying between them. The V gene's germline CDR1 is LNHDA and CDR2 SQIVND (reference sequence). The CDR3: CASSMGRMRNQPQHF. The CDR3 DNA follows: TGTGCCAGTAGTATGGGTCGGATGCGCAATCAGCCCCAGCATTTT.

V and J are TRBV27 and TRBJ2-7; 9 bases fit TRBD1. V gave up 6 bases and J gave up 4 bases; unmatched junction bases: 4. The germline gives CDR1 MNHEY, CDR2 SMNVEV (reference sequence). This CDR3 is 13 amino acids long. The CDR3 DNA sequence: TGTGCCAGCAGGGGACAGGGTACTTACGAGCAGTACTTC. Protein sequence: CASRGQGTYEQYF.

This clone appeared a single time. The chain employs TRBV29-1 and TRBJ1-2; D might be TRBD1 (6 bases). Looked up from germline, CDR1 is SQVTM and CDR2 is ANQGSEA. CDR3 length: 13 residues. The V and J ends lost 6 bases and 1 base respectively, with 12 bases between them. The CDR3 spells CSVAAGVNYGYTF. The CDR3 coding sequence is TGCAGCGTCGCGGCAGGGGTTAACTATGGCTACACCTTC.

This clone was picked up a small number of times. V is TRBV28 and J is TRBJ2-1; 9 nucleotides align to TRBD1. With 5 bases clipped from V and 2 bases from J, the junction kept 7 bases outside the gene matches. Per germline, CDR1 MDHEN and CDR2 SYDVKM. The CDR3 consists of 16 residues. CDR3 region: CASSGTGTGPYNEQFF. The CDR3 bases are TGTGCCAGCAGTGGAACCGGGACAGGGCCCTACAATGAGCAGTTCTTC.

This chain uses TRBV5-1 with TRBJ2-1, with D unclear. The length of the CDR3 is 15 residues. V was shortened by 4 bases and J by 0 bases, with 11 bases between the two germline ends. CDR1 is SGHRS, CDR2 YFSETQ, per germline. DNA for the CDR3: TGCGCCAGCAGCCCCGAGGAGAGCTCCTACAATGAGCAGTTCTTC. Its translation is CASSPEESSYNEQFF.

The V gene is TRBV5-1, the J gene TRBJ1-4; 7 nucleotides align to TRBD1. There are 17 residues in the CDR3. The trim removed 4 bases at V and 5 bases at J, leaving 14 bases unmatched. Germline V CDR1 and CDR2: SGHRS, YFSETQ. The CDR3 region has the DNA TGCGCCAGCAGCCCCATGGCAGGGGGAGGGAGGAATGAAAAACTGTTTTTT. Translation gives CASSPMAGGGRNEKLFF.

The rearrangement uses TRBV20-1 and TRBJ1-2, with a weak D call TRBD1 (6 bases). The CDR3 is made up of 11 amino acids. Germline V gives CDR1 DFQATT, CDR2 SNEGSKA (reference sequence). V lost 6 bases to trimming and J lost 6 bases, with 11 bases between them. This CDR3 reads CSAQGGNGYTF. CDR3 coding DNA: TGCAGTGCGCAAGGGGGGAATGGCTACACCTTC.

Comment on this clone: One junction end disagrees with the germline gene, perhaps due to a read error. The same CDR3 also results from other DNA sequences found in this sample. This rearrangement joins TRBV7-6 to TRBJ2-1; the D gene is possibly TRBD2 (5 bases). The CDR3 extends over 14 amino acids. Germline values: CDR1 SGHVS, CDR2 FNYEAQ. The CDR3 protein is CASSLAISYNEQFF. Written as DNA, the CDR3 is TGTGCTAGCAGCTTAGCGATCTCCTACAATGAGCAGTTCTTC.

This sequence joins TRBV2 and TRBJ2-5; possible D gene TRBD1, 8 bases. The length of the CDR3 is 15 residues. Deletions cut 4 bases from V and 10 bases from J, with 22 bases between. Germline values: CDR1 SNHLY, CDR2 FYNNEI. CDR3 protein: CASSVGTENRGGQYF. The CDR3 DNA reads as TGTGCCAGCAGTGTAGGGACAGAAAACAGGGGGGGCCAGTACTTC.

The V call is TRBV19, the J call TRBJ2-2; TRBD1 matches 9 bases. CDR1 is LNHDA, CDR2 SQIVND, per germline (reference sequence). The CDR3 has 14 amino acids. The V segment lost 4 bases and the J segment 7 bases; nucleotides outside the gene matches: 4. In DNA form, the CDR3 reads TGTGCCAGTAGTACTGACAGGGGGGTCGGGGAGCTGTTTTTT. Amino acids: CASSTDRGVGELFF.

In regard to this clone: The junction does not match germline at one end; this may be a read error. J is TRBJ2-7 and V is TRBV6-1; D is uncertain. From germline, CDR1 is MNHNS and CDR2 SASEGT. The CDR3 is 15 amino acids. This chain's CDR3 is CAISEFEAPVGEQYF. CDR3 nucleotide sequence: TGTGCCATCAGTGAATTCGAGGCACCGGTGGGGGAGCAGTACTTC.

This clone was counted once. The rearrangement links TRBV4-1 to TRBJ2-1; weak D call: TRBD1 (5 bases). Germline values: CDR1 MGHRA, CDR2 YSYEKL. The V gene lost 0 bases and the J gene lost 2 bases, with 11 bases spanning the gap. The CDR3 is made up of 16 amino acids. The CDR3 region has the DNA TGCGCCAGCAGCCAAGAAGGCGGACACCCCTACAATGAGCAGTTCTTC. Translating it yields CASSQEGGHPYNEQFF.

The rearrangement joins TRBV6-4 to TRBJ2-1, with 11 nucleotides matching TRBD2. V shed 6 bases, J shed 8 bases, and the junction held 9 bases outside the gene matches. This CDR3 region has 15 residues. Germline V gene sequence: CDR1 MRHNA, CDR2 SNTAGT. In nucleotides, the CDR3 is TGTGCCAGCAGGCGACTAGCGGGGATTTTTGATGAGCAGTTCTTC. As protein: CASRRLAGIFDEQFF.